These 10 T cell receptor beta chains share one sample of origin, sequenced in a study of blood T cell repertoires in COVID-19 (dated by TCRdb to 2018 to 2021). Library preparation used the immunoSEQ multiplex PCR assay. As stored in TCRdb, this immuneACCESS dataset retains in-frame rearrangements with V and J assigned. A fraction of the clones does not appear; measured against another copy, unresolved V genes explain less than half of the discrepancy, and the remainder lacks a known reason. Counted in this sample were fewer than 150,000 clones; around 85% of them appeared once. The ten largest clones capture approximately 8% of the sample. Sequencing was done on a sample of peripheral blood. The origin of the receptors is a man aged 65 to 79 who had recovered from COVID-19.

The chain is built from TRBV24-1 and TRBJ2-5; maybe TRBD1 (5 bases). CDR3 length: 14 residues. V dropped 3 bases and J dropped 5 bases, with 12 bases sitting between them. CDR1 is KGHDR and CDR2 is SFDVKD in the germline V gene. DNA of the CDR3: TGTGCCACCAGTGATCACGTAAACAGGGAGACCCAGTACTTC. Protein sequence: CATSDHVNRETQYF.

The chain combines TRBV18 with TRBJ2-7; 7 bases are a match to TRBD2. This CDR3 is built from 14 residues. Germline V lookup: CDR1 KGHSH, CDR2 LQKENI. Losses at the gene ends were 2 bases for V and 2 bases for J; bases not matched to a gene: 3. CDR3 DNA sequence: TGTGCCAGCTCACCAACCGGACTAGCCTACGAGCAGTACTTC. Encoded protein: CASSPTGLAYEQYF.

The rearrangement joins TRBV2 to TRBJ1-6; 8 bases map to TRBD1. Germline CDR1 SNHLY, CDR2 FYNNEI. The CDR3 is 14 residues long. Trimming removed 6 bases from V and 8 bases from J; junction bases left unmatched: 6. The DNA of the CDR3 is TGTGCCAGCAGGCCACGGACAGGGCATTCACCCCTCCACTTT. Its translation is CASRPRTGHSPLHF.

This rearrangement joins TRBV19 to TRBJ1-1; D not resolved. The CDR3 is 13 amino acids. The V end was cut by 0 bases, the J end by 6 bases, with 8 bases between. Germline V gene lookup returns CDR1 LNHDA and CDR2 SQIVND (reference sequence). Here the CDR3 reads CASSIDRGAEAFF. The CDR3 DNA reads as TGTGCCAGTAGTATAGATCGGGGAGCTGAAGCTTTCTTT.

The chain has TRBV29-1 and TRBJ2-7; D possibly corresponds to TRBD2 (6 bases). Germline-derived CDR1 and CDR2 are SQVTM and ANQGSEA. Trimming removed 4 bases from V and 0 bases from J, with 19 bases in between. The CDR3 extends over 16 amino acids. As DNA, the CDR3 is TGCAGCGTTGTTGGCGGGAATTCCTACCCCTCCTACGAGCAGTACTTC. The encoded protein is CSVVGGNSYPSYEQYF.

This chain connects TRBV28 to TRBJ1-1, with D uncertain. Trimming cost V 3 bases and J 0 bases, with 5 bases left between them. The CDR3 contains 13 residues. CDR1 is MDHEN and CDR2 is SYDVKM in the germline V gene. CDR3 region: CASSFSLNTEAFF. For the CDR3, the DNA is TGTGCCAGCAGTTTCTCCCTGAACACTGAAGCTTTCTTT.

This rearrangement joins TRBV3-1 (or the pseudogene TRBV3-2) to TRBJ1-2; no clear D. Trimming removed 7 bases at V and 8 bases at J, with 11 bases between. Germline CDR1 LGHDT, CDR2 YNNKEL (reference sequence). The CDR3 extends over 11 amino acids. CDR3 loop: CASTGAGGYTF. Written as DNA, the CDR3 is TGTGCCAGCACGGGAGCTGGAGGCTACACCTTC.

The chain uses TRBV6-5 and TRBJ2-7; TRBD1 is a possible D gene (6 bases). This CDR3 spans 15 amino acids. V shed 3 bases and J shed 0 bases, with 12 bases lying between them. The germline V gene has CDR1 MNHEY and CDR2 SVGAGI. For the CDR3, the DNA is TGTGCCAGCAGTTATGGGGGCCCAAGCTCCTACGAGCAGTACTTC. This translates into CASSYGGPSSYEQYF.

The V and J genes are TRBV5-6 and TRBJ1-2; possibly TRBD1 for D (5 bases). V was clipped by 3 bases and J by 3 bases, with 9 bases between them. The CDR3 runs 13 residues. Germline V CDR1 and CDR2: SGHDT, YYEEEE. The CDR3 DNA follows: TGTGCCAGCAGCTACGGGGGACACTATGGCTACACCTTC. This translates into CASSYGGHYGYTF.

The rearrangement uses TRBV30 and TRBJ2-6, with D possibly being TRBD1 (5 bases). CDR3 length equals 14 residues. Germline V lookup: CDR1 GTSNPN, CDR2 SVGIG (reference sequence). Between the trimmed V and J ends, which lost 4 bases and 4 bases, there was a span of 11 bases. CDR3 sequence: CAWTGKGGANVLTF. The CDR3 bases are TGTGCCTGGACAGGGAAAGGAGGGGCCAACGTCCTGACTTTC. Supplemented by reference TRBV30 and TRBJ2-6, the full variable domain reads SQTIHQWPATLVQPVGSPLSLECTVEGTSNPNLYWYRQAAGRGLQLLFYSVGIGQISSEVPQNLSASRPQDRQFILSSKKLLLSDSGFYLCAWTGKGGANVLTFGAGSRLTVL.